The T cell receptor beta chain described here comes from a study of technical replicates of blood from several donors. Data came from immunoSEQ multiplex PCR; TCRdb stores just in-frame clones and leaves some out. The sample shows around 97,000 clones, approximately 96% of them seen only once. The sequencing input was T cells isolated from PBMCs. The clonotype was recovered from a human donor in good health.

DNA for the CDR3: TGTGCCAGCAGCCAAAACAGGGGATACACTGAAGCTTTCTTT. Amino acid sequence: CASSQNRGYTEAFF. The chain carries TRBV6-5 and TRBJ1-1; TRBD1 matches 7 bases. V dropped 6 bases and J dropped 3; count of bases not matched to a gene: 7. The germline gives CDR1 MNHEY, CDR2 SVGAGI. The CDR3 extends over 14 amino acids.